The entry below gives a single T cell receptor (beta chain) sequence along with its context. The antigen remains unidentified. This specimen comes from a study of T cell responses to AZD1222 COVID-19 vaccine. Study observations and caveats: Unmutated regions of variants are reportedly targeted by nearly half of spike-specific TCRs.

The repertoire was sequenced with immunoSEQ multiplex PCR; TCRdb's copy has only in-frame clones and lacks some. Counted here are approximately 100,000 clones, around 90% occurring once; the ten biggest clones make up 20% to 25%. V shed 2 bases, J shed 3 bases, and the junction held 3 bases outside the gene matches. This CDR3 has 16 amino acids. CDR1 and CDR2 (germline): SGHVS, FNYEAQ. This clonotype originated in an adult in good health. The source material was peripheral blood, sampled on day 0 of AZD1222 vaccination. The chain couples TRBV7-6 to TRBJ2-3, with 12 bases fitting TRBD1. For the CDR3, the DNA is TGTGCCAGCAGCTTACCGGGACAGGGGGCAACAGATACGCAGTATTTT. It encodes CASSLPGQGATDTQYF.